These 5 T cell receptor beta chains were sequenced from one sample in a study of cytomegalovirus exposure and HLA in healthy donors. Primers for the PCR totalled 60 Vbeta and 13 Jbeta. Generated by immunoSEQ multiplex PCR, the TCRdb table keeps only in-frame clones and is missing some. The sample includes over 95,000 clones, over 55% seen only once; the top ten take almost 8.5%. The material sequenced was PBMCs. These receptors were obtained from a man aged 18 to 30 in good health and CMV-seropositive.

The sample holds one count of this clone. The CDR3 here is CASSHLPGQGLGYNEQFF. CDR3 coding DNA: TGTGCCAGCAGTCACCTCCCCGGACAGGGGTTAGGGTACAATGAGCAGTTCTTC. V and J are TRBV27 and TRBJ2-1; 9 positions agree with TRBD1. V lost 5 bases, J lost 4 bases, and 15 bases stayed unmatched. CDR1 and CDR2 (germline): MNHEY, SMNVEV (reference sequence). The CDR3 length is 18 residues.

J is TRBJ2-2 and V is TRBV2; tentative D call: TRBD1 (5 bases). V was cut by 5 bases and J by 2 bases, with 9 bases left in between. Germline values: CDR1 SNHLY, CDR2 FYNNEI. CDR3 length equals 14 residues. The CDR3 DNA reads as TGTGCCAGCAGTTCAGGGTTAAACACCGGGGAGCTGTTTTTT. This gives the protein CASSSGLNTGELFF.

This sequence joins TRBV27 and TRBJ2-3; TRBD2 is a possible D gene (6 bases). Germline V gene lookup returns CDR1 MNHEY and CDR2 SMNVEV (reference sequence). The length of the CDR3 is 15 residues. Trimming pared 2 bases from V and 0 bases from J, leaving 9 bases between. The DNA of the CDR3 is TGTGCCAGCAGTTTAGAGGCGGGGAGCACAGATACGCAGTATTTT. This translates into CASSLEAGSTDTQYF.

The chain employs TRBV6-5 and TRBJ1-6; 9 bases match TRBD1. V gave up 4 bases and J gave up 7 bases; unmatched junction bases: 8. The CDR3 covers 16 residues. Germline V gene sequence: CDR1 MNHEY, CDR2 SVGAGI. CDR3 loop: CASSLQGASLNSPLHF. The CDR3 DNA reads TGTGCCAGCAGTTTACAGGGGGCGTCCTTAAATTCACCCCTCCACTTT.

The J gene is TRBJ2-7, the V gene TRBV27, with a weak D call TRBD2 (7 bases). Germline values: CDR1 MNHEY, CDR2 SMNVEV (reference sequence). The V gene lost 0 bases and the J gene lost 1 base, with 16 bases spanning the gap. This CDR3 spans 17 amino acids. CDR3 bases: TGTGCCAGCAGTTTATCAGGTCGGGGGGCAGGGTCCTACGAGCAGTACTTC. Translating gives CASSLSGRGAGSYEQYF.